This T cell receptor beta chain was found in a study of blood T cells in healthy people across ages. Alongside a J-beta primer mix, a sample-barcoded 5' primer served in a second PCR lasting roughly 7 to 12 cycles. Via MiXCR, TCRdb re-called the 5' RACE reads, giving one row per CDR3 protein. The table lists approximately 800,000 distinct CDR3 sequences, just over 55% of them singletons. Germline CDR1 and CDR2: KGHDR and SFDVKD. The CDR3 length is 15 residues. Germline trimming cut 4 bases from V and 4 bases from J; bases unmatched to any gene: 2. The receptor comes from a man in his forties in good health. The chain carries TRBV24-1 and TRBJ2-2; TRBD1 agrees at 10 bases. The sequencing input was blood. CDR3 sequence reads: CATSEGTGVTGELFF. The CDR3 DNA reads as TGTGCCACCAGTGAGGGGACAGGGGTCACCGGGGAGCTGTTTTTT.